A single sample is the source of the 14 T cell receptor beta chains below, sequenced in a study of identical twins. TCRdb re-called the 5' RACE reads through MiXCR, storing one row per CDR3 protein. The top ten hold roughly 14% of the sample, which has hundreds of thousands of distinct CDR3 sequences, roughly 18% seen once. In addition, the sample was reused for a study of T cells expressing NK-cell markers.

Sequencing was done on a sample of PBMCs. These TCRs come from a woman aged 18 to 35 in good health.

The V call is TRBV3-1, the J call TRBJ2-7; D may correspond to TRBD1 or TRBD2 (5 bases each). Trimming took 1 base from V and 2 from J, leaving 9 bases between them. This CDR3 has 14 residues. CDR1 and CDR2 (germline): LGHDT, YNNKEL (reference sequence). CDR3 nucleotides: TGTGCCAGCAGCCAAGCGGGACGGCCCTACGAGCAGTACTTC. The encoded protein is CASSQAGRPYEQYF.

The chain uses TRBV6-5 and TRBJ2-7; 8 bases fit TRBD1. Germline V lookup: CDR1 MNHEY, CDR2 SVGAGI. This CDR3 contains 15 residues. The V and J ends lost 2 bases and 3 bases, in that order; junction bases with no gene match: 6. The CDR3 reads CASSYATGAIYEQYF. The CDR3 nucleotides read TGTGCCAGCAGTTACGCGACAGGGGCTATCTACGAGCAGTACTTC.

There are a few counts of this clonotype. The chain links TRBV5-1 to TRBJ2-6; no definite D call. The CDR3 contains 9 residues. CDR1 is SGHRS and CDR2 is YFSETQ in the germline V gene. Trimming left V 6 bases short and J 14 bases short, with 6 bases between. The CDR3 here is CASNSLLTF. The CDR3 coding sequence is TGCGCCAGCAACTCCCTCCTGACTTTC.

This clonotype occurred a few times. The chain links TRBV5-5 to TRBJ2-2; D may correspond to TRBD1 or TRBD2 (5 bases each). Germline CDR1 SGHKS, CDR2 YYEKEE (reference sequence). Trimming shortened V by 4 bases and J by 5 bases, and 12 bases separated the two germline ends. The CDR3 extends over 14 amino acids. CDR3 nucleotide sequence: TGTGCCAGCAGCCAGGGACGCAGAACCGGGGAGCTGTTTTTT. Encoded protein: CASSQGRRTGELFF.

The chain couples TRBV4-3 to TRBJ2-7, with D unclear. Per germline, CDR1 LGHNA and CDR2 YSLEER. Trimming removed 0 bases from V and 1 base from J, with 7 bases in between. This CDR3 has 14 residues. The CDR3 is CASSQDWGSYEQYF. The CDR3 coding sequence is TGCGCCAGCAGCCAAGATTGGGGTTCCTACGAGCAGTACTTC.

Only a few counts were recorded for this clonotype. The chain couples TRBV6-1 to TRBJ2-3; a weak D match, TRBD1 (6 bases). Germline CDR1 is MNHNS and CDR2 is SASEGT. The CDR3 runs to 13 residues. Deletions cut 5 bases from V and 9 bases from J, with 15 bases between. The CDR3 sequence: CASSKQGIGTQYF. CDR3 sequence (DNA): TGTGCCAGCAGTAAACAGGGAATAGGGACGCAGTATTTT.

The chain uses TRBV12-3 or TRBV12-4 and TRBJ2-7; unclear D gene. This CDR3 is 16 amino acids long. V lost 5 bases and J 3 bases, leaving 20 bases between the germline ends. The CDR3 region is CASSPRGSRTYYEQYF. CDR3 DNA: TGTGCCAGCAGTCCCCGTGGCTCGCGGACCTACTACGAGCAGTACTTC.

J is TRBJ2-2 and V is TRBV2; perhaps TRBD2 as D (7 bases). V was cut by 7 bases and J by 3 bases, with 18 bases left in between. Per the germline V gene, CDR1 is SNHLY and CDR2 is FYNNEI. CDR3 length: 16 amino acids. DNA for the CDR3: TGTGCCAGCACCTTGGGGGGGGGGCATTACACCGGGGAGCTGTTTTTT. As protein: CASTLGGGHYTGELFF.

In this sample, this clonotype turned up a few times. The chain recombines TRBV6-5 with TRBJ1-4; D gene ambiguous. The germline V and J ends were trimmed by 10 bases and 6 bases, with 9 bases remaining between them. In germline, CDR1 is MNHEY, CDR2 SVGAGI. The CDR3 has 11 amino acids. The CDR3 DNA sequence: TGTGCCACCGCGGTCCATGAAAAACTGTTTTTT. This translates into CATAVHEKLFF.

Ten or more counts support this clonotype. This chain links TRBV12-3 or TRBV12-4 with TRBJ1-1; 10 nucleotides line up with TRBD1. J lost 4 bases, V lost 5 bases, and 4 bases had no gene match. The CDR3 totals 14 residues. In nucleotides, the CDR3 is TGTGCCAGCAGTATACGACAGGGGGCCACTGAAGCTTTCTTT. Translated, it gives CASSIRQGATEAFF.

This clonotype was observed a few times. V usage is TRBV10-3 and J usage is TRBJ2-3, with 14 bases fitting TRBD2. Germline V gene lookup returns CDR1 ENHRY and CDR2 SYGVKD. The length of the CDR3 is 16 residues. V trimming: 0 bases; J trimming: 8 bases; junction bases outside the gene matches: 4. The CDR3 DNA follows: TGTGCCATCAGTGAGTCGTGGACTAGCGGGAGGTCTACGCAGTATTTT. Amino acids: CAISESWTSGRSTQYF.

This chain joins TRBV20-1 and TRBJ1-1; D unresolved. The CDR3 extends over 13 amino acids. CDR1 is DFQATT, CDR2 SNEGSKA, per germline (reference sequence). In DNA, the CDR3 is TGCAGCGCGCCGGGGTCGGGGAACACTGAAGCTTTCTTT. Amino acid sequence: CSAPGSGNTEAFF.

This clonotype has just a few counts. The chain recombines TRBV7-2 with TRBJ2-1; D is undetermined. Deletions cut 4 bases from V and 5 bases from J, with 9 bases between. This CDR3 is built from 13 residues. The germline CDR1 and CDR2 sequences are SGHTA and FQGNSA. The CDR3 DNA follows: TGTGCCAGCAGCTCCGGGCGTAACAATGAGCAGTTCTTC. This codes for CASSSGRNNEQFF.

This clonotype appeared many times. The chain carries TRBV12-3 or TRBV12-4 and TRBJ2-7; the D gene is possibly TRBD2 (7 bases). V was clipped by 5 bases and J by 3 bases, with 17 bases between them. The CDR3 runs 15 residues. The CDR3 nucleotides are TGTGCCAGCAGTGCCGTGGCGGGGGCTTACTACGAGCAGTACTTC. This gives the protein CASSAVAGAYYEQYF.